Here is one T cell receptor (beta chain) with its context. These data are taken from a study of cytomegalovirus exposure and HLA in healthy donors. V lost 8 bases, J lost 4 bases, and 16 bases lay in between. The CDR3 runs to 14 residues. CDR1 and CDR2 (germline): SGHRS, YFSETQ. With 60 Vbeta and 13 Jbeta primers, the PCR was carried out. The table came from immunoSEQ multiplex PCR; TCRdb's copy has only in-frame clones and leaves some out. The sample has some 130,000 clones; about 80% are singletons. The sample was PBMCs. This receptor was identified in a man younger than 35 in good health and CMV-seronegative. J is TRBJ2-1 and V is TRBV5-1; possibly TRBD2 for D (6 bases). The CDR3 nucleotides read TGCGCCAGAAATTTAGCGGCCTCATACAATGAGCAGTTCTTC. This codes for CARNLAASYNEQFF. The full variable domain, with the rest looked up from reference TRBV5-1 and TRBJ2-1, is KAGVTQTPRYLIKTRGQQVTLSCSPISGHRSVSWYQQTPGQGLQFLFEYFSETQRNKGNFPGRFSGRQFSNSRSEMNVSTLELGDSALYLCARNLAASYNEQFFGPGTRLTVL.